These 7 T cell receptor beta chains came from one sample sequenced in a study of human T cells and chemical hapten exposure. Time point given: patch test 1, 2 weeks after DPC sensitization. Stated treatment: therapeutic diphenylcyclopropenone sensitization with weekly scalp DPC. One entry per CDR3 protein results from TCRdb running MiXCR on the RACE reads. This table has roughly 120,000 distinct CDR3 sequences, 12% appearing once. The sequenced sample was whole blood, obtained in connection with sensitization to the hapten diphenylcyclopropenone (DPC). These receptors originate from a woman aged 45-59 years with alopecia areata. Some clones in this sample may be carry-over from other donors' samples.

This clonotype appeared a few times. The rearrangement uses TRBV7-2 and TRBJ1-5; no clear D. The germline V and J ends were trimmed by 3 bases and 0 bases, with 9 bases remaining between them. CDR1 and CDR2 from the germline V gene are SGHTA and FQGNSA. There are 15 residues in the CDR3. CDR3 loop: CASSFEILSNQPQHF. The CDR3 nucleotides read TGTGCCAGCAGCTTTGAGATCCTTAGCAATCAGCCCCAGCATTTT.

This chain uses TRBV9 with TRBJ1-1; 8 bases agree with TRBD1. Germline CDR1 SGDLS, CDR2 YYNGEE. The CDR3 extends over 15 amino acids. Losses at the gene ends were 3 bases for V and 5 bases for J; bases not matched to a gene: 9. The CDR3 nucleotides are TGTGCCAGCAGCGCAACAGGGGGTGGAATTACTGAAGCTTTCTTT. Translated: CASSATGGGITEAFF.

This clonotype was seen repeatedly, ten times or more. The V call is TRBV5-4, the J call TRBJ2-7; 8 bases are shared with TRBD1. Germline V gene lookup returns CDR1 SGHNT and CDR2 YYREEE (reference sequence). V was pared by 2 bases and J by 7 bases, with 8 bases of the junction left unmatched. This CDR3 is built from 14 residues. CDR3: CASSFWDRMGEQYF. In nucleotides, the CDR3 is TGTGCCAGCAGCTTTTGGGACAGGATGGGGGAGCAGTACTTC.

The V gene is TRBV3-1, the J gene TRBJ1-1; D is ambiguous. This CDR3 is 12 amino acids long. V lost 4 bases, J lost 6 bases, and 9 bases lay in between. Germline V CDR1 and CDR2: LGHDT, YNNKEL (reference sequence). CDR3 region: CASSLFRAEAFF. CDR3 DNA: TGTGCCAGCAGCCTCTTTCGTGCTGAAGCTTTCTTT.

This clonotype has just a few counts. The chain has TRBV20-1 and TRBJ1-6; possible D gene TRBD1, 6 bases. The CDR3 length is 15 residues. V was pared by 3 bases and J by 7 bases, with 16 bases between. CDR1 DFQATT and CDR2 SNEGSKA come from the germline V gene (reference sequence). The CDR3 sequence: CSARPTGSVNSPLHF. CDR3 nucleotides: TGCAGTGCTAGGCCTACAGGGTCCGTAAATTCACCCCTCCACTTT.

This clonotype was detected only a few times. The chain has TRBV5-4 and TRBJ2-3; D gene uncertain. Trimming left V 4 bases short and J 3 bases short, with 18 bases between. Germline V CDR1 and CDR2: SGHNT, YYREEE (reference sequence). This CDR3 contains 16 residues. This chain's CDR3 is CASSAYQMVRTDTQYF. CDR3 bases: TGTGCCAGCAGCGCCTATCAAATGGTGAGGACAGATACGCAGTATTTT.

This clonotype was observed a few times. The V and J genes are TRBV29-1 and TRBJ2-1, with D uncertain. V was clipped by 5 bases and J by 2 bases, with 10 bases between them. CDR3 length: 13 residues. The germline V gene encodes CDR1 SQVTM and CDR2 ANQGSEA. DNA for the CDR3: TGCAGCGTTAGAGATGCTGCCTACAATGAGCAGTTCTTC. Encoded protein: CSVRDAAYNEQFF.